These 25 T cell receptor beta chains came from one sample sequenced in a study of blood T cell repertoires in COVID-19. Clones were sequenced by immunoSEQ multiplex PCR, and TCRdb holds only the in-frame ones, with some missing. The sample has roughly 100,000 clones, about 91% seen once; the top ten hold roughly 4.2%. The sample comprised peripheral blood. The origin of the receptors is a man aged 18 to 29 with acute or convalescent COVID-19.

The chain couples TRBV3-1 (or the pseudogene TRBV3-2) to TRBJ2-7; 9 nucleotides match TRBD1. This CDR3 has 15 residues. J was trimmed by 1 base and V by 1 base; bases with no gene match: 2. Looked up from germline, CDR1 is LGHDT and CDR2 is YNNKEL (reference sequence). For the CDR3, the DNA is TGTGCCAGCAGCCAAGCCGGGACAGGGTCCTACGAGCAGTACTTC. Translation: CASSQAGTGSYEQYF.

This sequence joins TRBV3-1 (or the pseudogene TRBV3-2) and TRBJ2-7, with TRBD2 identical over 7 bases. The CDR3 contains 15 residues. Germline V CDR1 and CDR2: LGHDT, YNNKEL (reference sequence). J lost 0 bases, V lost 4 bases, and 6 bases had no gene match. The CDR3 loop is CASSPIGGSSYEQYF. The DNA of the CDR3 is TGTGCCAGCAGCCCTATCGGGGGGTCCTCCTACGAGCAGTACTTC.

The rearrangement uses TRBV19 and TRBJ1-1; TRBD1 aligns across 8 bases. Germline CDR1 reads LNHDA; CDR2 reads SQIVND (reference sequence). The CDR3 length is 14 residues. V lost 4 bases, J lost 1 base, and 2 bases stayed unmatched. The DNA for the CDR3 is TGTGCCAGTAGTACCGGGACAGGGAACACTGAAGCTTTCTTT. Protein sequence: CASSTGTGNTEAFF.

This chain links TRBV7-6 with TRBJ1-3; 9 positions match TRBD1. After removal of 5 bases from V and 4 bases from J, the junction contained 12 bases not matched to a gene. Germline V lookup: CDR1 SGHVS, CDR2 FNYEAQ. This CDR3 is built from 17 residues. The CDR3 loop reads CASSIFGQGSGGNTIYF. CDR3 DNA sequence: TGTGCCAGCAGCATATTCGGACAGGGGAGCGGCGGAAACACCATATATTTT. Together with reference TRBV7-6 and TRBJ1-3, the CDR3 gives the full variable domain: GAGVSQSPRYKVTKRGQDVALRCDPISGHVSLYWYRQALGQGPEFLTYFNYEAQQDKSGLPNDRFSAERPEGSISTLTIQRTEQRDSAMYRCASSIFGQGSGGNTIYFGEGSWLTVV.

The J gene is TRBJ2-3, the V gene TRBV6-5; 7 bases align to TRBD2. The germline CDR1 and CDR2 sequences are MNHEY and SVGAGI. CDR3 length: 15 residues. V lost 6 bases and J lost 5; bases outside the gene matches: 11. This chain's CDR3 is CASSRLAAVGDTQYF. DNA for the CDR3: TGTGCCAGCAGCCGACTAGCCGCAGTGGGAGATACGCAGTATTTT.

The rearrangement links TRBV7-9 to TRBJ1-2, with D uncertain. CDR1 is SEHNR and CDR2 is FQNEAQ in the germline V gene (reference sequence). Trimming pared 8 bases from V and 5 bases from J, leaving 27 bases between. The CDR3 loop spans 17 amino acids. The CDR3 sequence is CASPNGTRSPGSYGYTF. In nucleotides, the CDR3 is TGTGCCAGCCCCAATGGTACTAGATCCCCGGGTTCGTATGGCTACACCTTC.

DNA of the CDR3: TGTGCCAGCAGTTTAAACGCGCGGAAACTGTTTTTT. Protein product: CASSLNARKLFF. This sequence joins TRBV12-3 or TRBV12-4 and TRBJ1-4, with D hard to call. The CDR3 extends over 12 amino acids. Trimming removed 2 bases from V and 11 bases from J, with 9 bases in between.

This sequence joins TRBV11-2 and TRBJ2-1; TRBD1 aligns across 9 bases. The length of the CDR3 is 16 residues. CDR1 and CDR2 (germline): SGHAT, FQNNGV. The junction had 9 bases not matched to a gene; V was cut back by 2 bases and J by 7 bases. Here the CDR3 reads CASSLSGGQGRNEQFF. CDR3 bases: TGTGCCAGCAGCTTATCTGGGGGACAGGGTCGGAATGAGCAGTTCTTC.

This clone appeared a single time. V usage is TRBV7-9 and J usage is TRBJ1-6; 7 bases are shared with TRBD1. The CDR3 consists of 16 residues. The V segment lost 5 bases and the J segment 0 bases; nucleotides outside the gene matches: 4. Germline V gives CDR1 SEHNR, CDR2 FQNEAQ (reference sequence). Written as DNA, the CDR3 is TGTGCCAGCAGCGGGGACAGAAGCTCCTATAATTCACCCCTCCACTTT. Its translation: CASSGDRSSYNSPLHF.

The chain is built from TRBV6-5 and TRBJ2-2, with TRBD2 identical over 8 bases. This CDR3 region has 15 residues. Germline loops: CDR1 MNHEY, CDR2 SVGAGI. V shed 6 bases and J 3 bases; nucleotides not matched to a gene: 6. The CDR3 here is CASSGLAGDTGELFF. The CDR3, as DNA: TGTGCCAGCAGCGGGCTAGCGGGTGACACCGGGGAGCTGTTTTTT.

The chain links TRBV27 to TRBJ2-1; TRBD2 matches 14 bases. Trimming removed 1 base from V and 7 bases from J; junction bases left unmatched: 12. Germline CDR1 and CDR2: MNHEY and SMNVEV (reference sequence). The CDR3 contains 19 residues. The CDR3 region is CASSLLRLAGGPLGNEQFF. The CDR3 DNA reads as TGTGCCAGCAGTTTATTAAGACTAGCGGGAGGGCCACTAGGTAATGAGCAGTTCTTC.

The chain is built from TRBV5-1 and TRBJ2-7; 9 bases are shared with TRBD1. The CDR3 covers 15 residues. With V trimmed by 4 bases and J by 5 bases, 10 bases remained unmatched. Germline V gene sequence: CDR1 SGHRS, CDR2 YFSETQ. CDR3 in DNA: TGCGCCAGCAGCACACCAAACAGGGGGCGCGACGAGCAGTACTTC. Protein product: CASSTPNRGRDEQYF.

This clone came up once. This chain uses TRBV10-3 with TRBJ2-3; 10 bases are shared with TRBD2. Germline CDR1 reads ENHRY; CDR2 reads SYGVKD. This CDR3 comprises 16 residues. V lost 2 bases and J lost 1; bases outside the gene matches: 3. The CDR3 sequence: CAISEPGLAGTDTQYF. CDR3 bases: TGTGCCATCAGTGAGCCCGGACTAGCGGGCACAGATACGCAGTATTTT.

The J gene is TRBJ2-1, the V gene TRBV9; D is perhaps TRBD2 (6 bases). Germline V gene lookup returns CDR1 SGDLS and CDR2 YYNGEE. The V gene lost 0 bases and the J gene lost 3 bases, with 10 bases spanning the gap. CDR3 length: 15 amino acids. CDR3 in amino acids: CASSVEPSVYNEQFF. The CDR3 nucleotides read TGTGCCAGCAGCGTAGAGCCTAGCGTCTACAATGAGCAGTTCTTC.

This clone was picked up a small number of times. J is TRBJ1-3 and V is TRBV15, with TRBD1 as a possible D gene (5 bases). This CDR3 has 14 amino acids. V lost 0 bases and J lost 7, with 10 bases in between. Germline V CDR1 and CDR2: LNHNV, YYDKDF (reference sequence). CDR3 sequence: CATSREGPGNTIYF. The CDR3 DNA reads TGTGCCACCAGCAGAGAGGGGCCCGGGAACACCATATATTTT.

This chain joins TRBV5-4 and TRBJ2-4; 11 bases agree with TRBD1. The germline gives CDR1 SGHNT, CDR2 YYREEE (reference sequence). Trimming removed 5 bases from V and 13 bases from J; junction bases left unmatched: 8. There are 13 residues in the CDR3. This chain's CDR3 is CASRWGTGGPQYF. In nucleotides, the CDR3 is TGTGCCAGCAGATGGGGGACAGGGGGTCCCCAGTACTTC.

The chain recombines TRBV7-2 with TRBJ2-6; D may be TRBD2 (6 bases). Per germline, CDR1 SGHTA and CDR2 FQGNSA. Trimming removed 2 bases at V and 1 base at J, with 18 bases between. This CDR3 contains 19 residues. The CDR3 region has the DNA TGTGCCAGCAGCTTATCGTGGGGGGACCCCGTTTCTGGGGCCAACGTCCTGACTTTC. It codes for CASSLSWGDPVSGANVLTF.

The chain links TRBV25-1 to TRBJ1-2; 7 bases match TRBD1. The germline V gene has CDR1 MGHDK and CDR2 SYGVNS. Losses at the gene ends were 3 bases for V and 8 bases for J; bases not matched to a gene: 12. The CDR3 is made up of 15 amino acids. The DNA of the CDR3 is TGTGCCAGCAGTGATCCGAAGGGGACAGTCAAAGGCTACACCTTC. This codes for CASSDPKGTVKGYTF.

This clone has just a few counts. The chain recombines TRBV7-9 with TRBJ1-1; D is undetermined. Trimming left V 2 bases short and J 4 bases short, with 17 bases between. The CDR3 is made up of 16 amino acids. Germline V gene sequence: CDR1 SEHNR, CDR2 FQNEAQ (reference sequence). For the CDR3, the DNA is TGTGCCAGCAGCTTAAGAGGGCGGGTGGATGGCACTGAAGCTTTCTTT. Its translation is CASSLRGRVDGTEAFF.

This clone was observed a single time. V is TRBV6-4 and J is TRBJ2-2, with D unresolved. The CDR3 runs 14 residues. Germline V gene sequence: CDR1 MRHNA, CDR2 SNTAGT. The V end was cut by 0 bases, the J end by 7 bases, with 9 bases between. The CDR3 is CASSDSPESGELFF. The CDR3 DNA follows: TGTGCCAGCAGTGACTCTCCGGAGAGCGGGGAGCTGTTTTTT.

The V call is TRBV29-1, the J call TRBJ2-2, with TRBD1 matching over 10 bases. Germline V lookup: CDR1 SQVTM, CDR2 ANQGSEA. Trimming took 7 bases from V and 8 from J; bases not matched to a gene: 10. This CDR3 spans 14 amino acids. CDR3 in amino acids: CSARQGAQSGELFF. Written as DNA, the CDR3 is TGCAGCGCCAGACAGGGGGCCCAGAGTGGGGAGCTGTTTTTT.

The V call is TRBV5-1, the J call TRBJ2-2; 13 bases match TRBD2. This CDR3 has 17 residues. Germline V lookup: CDR1 SGHRS, CDR2 YFSETQ. V dropped 4 bases and J dropped 2; count of bases not matched to a gene: 5. In DNA form, the CDR3 reads TGCGCCAGCAGCCCCCGGACTAGCGGGAGAAACACCGGGGAGCTGTTTTTT. It encodes CASSPRTSGRNTGELFF.

This chain uses TRBV7-9 with TRBJ2-7, with 8 bases lining up with TRBD1. CDR1 and CDR2 (germline): SEHNR, FQNEAQ (reference sequence). This CDR3 region has 15 residues. V shed 2 bases and J 6 bases; nucleotides not matched to a gene: 9. CDR3 coding DNA: TGTGCCAGCAGCTTACCAGGGGGCGGTTTCGGCGAGCAGTACTTC. Translating gives CASSLPGGGFGEQYF.

In its sample, this clone was seen once. The V call is TRBV18, the J call TRBJ2-1; a weak D match, TRBD2 (5 bases). The V and J ends lost 6 bases and 8 bases respectively, with 11 bases between them. Looked up from germline, CDR1 is KGHSH and CDR2 is LQKENI. The CDR3 runs to 12 residues. CDR3 protein: CASSGEPDEQFF. CDR3 DNA: TGTGCCAGCTCCGGGGAGCCGGATGAGCAGTTCTTC.

J is TRBJ2-3 and V is TRBV11-2; D is perhaps TRBD2 (5 bases). CDR3 size: 15 residues. Germline-derived CDR1 and CDR2 are SGHAT and FQNNGV. Deletions cut 3 bases from V and 3 bases from J, with 13 bases between. The CDR3 DNA reads TGTGCCAGCAGCTTGGGCGCACGGGATACAGATACGCAGTATTTT. This codes for CASSLGARDTDTQYF.